This note documents a single T cell receptor (beta chain) sequence. Reverse transcription of roughly 0.5 ug total RNA with a constant-region primer produced TCR beta cDNA. Three nested multiplex PCR rounds, a slightly modified ARM-PCR method, built the TCR beta libraries. The first two PCR rounds used TRBV1-TRBV30 primers with a Cbeta primer, roughly 10 cycles each. TCRdb analysed the multiplex PCR reads with MiXCR anew, one entry per CDR3 protein. Of a few hundred thousand distinct CDR3 sequences listed, 50% to 75% were seen once; the top ten hold about 17%. This sample is drawn from a study of tumor-infiltrating lymphocytes in primary liver carcinoma. The V end lost 7 bases, the J end lost 0 bases, and 7 bases lay between the germline ends. The CDR3 is 13 residues long. Per the germline V gene, CDR1 is MNHNS and CDR2 is SASEGT. Blood RNA came from unsorted whole blood; germline DNA was also extracted.

The V gene is TRBV6-1, the J gene TRBJ1-5, with D hard to call. This TCR was recovered from a young woman with primary liver carcinoma and hepatitis B virus infection. The sample consisted of peripheral blood. This chain's CDR3 is CASTLYSNQPQHF. CDR3 DNA sequence: TGTGCCAGCACCCTCTATAGCAATCAGCCCCAGCATTTT.